The clone carrying this T cell receptor beta chain occurred a few times. CDR1 and CDR2 (germline): MGHDK, SYGVNS. Trimming cost V 4 bases and J 5 bases; bases outside gene matches: 4. The CDR3 is 13 residues long. Data came from immunoSEQ multiplex PCR; TCRdb stores just in-frame clones and leaves some out. This sample has around 220,000 clones, with under 85% found just once. The entry originates in a study of blood T cell repertoires in COVID-19. Study background: Donors in the United States, Italy and Spain gave samples during acute or convalescent COVID-19. PBMCs, B-cell-depleted T cells, or T cells provided the cDNA or gDNA that made up the material.

The chain links TRBV25-1 to TRBJ2-5; 7 positions match TRBD1. The sequence was collected from a woman at least 80 years old with COVID-19, enrolled during active disease. Sequencing input: peripheral blood. The CDR3 DNA reads as TGTGCCAGCAGTGGGGACAGCAGGGAGACCCAGTACTTC. Its translation is CASSGDSRETQYF.